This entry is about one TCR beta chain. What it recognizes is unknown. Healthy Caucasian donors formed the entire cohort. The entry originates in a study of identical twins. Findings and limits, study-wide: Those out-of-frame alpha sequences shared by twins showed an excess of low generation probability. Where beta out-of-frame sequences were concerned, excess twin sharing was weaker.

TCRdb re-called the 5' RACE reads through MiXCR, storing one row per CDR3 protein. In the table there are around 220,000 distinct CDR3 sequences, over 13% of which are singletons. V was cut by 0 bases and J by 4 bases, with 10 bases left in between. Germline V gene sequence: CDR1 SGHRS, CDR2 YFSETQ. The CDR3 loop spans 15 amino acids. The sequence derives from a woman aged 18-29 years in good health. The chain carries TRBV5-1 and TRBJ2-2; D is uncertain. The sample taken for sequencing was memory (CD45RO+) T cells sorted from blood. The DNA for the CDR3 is TGCGCCAGCAGCTTGGCTTCTACCAGCACCGGGGAGCTGTTTTTT. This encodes CASSLASTSTGELFF.